This T cell receptor (beta chain) was captured by sequencing in a study of blood T cell repertoires in COVID-19. Study details: The study drew acute and convalescent COVID-19 samples from the United States, Italy and Spain. The cDNA or gDNA used as material had been derived from T cells, B-cell-depleted T cells, or PBMCs.

Measured with immunoSEQ multiplex PCR; TCRdb has only the in-frame clones, and not every one. Of roughly 110,000 clones detected, about 90% appear once; the ten largest clones hold approximately 4.2%. This CDR3 is 14 amino acids long. Trimming removed 7 bases from V and 7 bases from J, with 17 bases in between. From germline, CDR1 is SNHLY and CDR2 FYNNEI. The sequenced material came from peripheral blood. The TCR was taken from a woman aged 45 to 65 with acute or convalescent COVID-19. The chain carries TRBV2 and TRBJ1-5; the D gene is possibly TRBD1 (5 bases). The CDR3 spells CASTAEGDNQPQHF. CDR3 bases: TGTGCCAGCACCGCTGAAGGGGATAACCAGCCCCAGCATTTT.